This paragraph reports one T cell receptor beta chain. Its antigen is unknown. It has no much larger one-base neighbor in the sample; base qualities were not kept. The sample belongs to a study of blood T cell repertoires in COVID-19 (dated by TCRdb to about 2020). The study in broad terms: The collaborator samples originated in the United States, Italy and Spain and spanned the acute and convalescent phases of COVID-19. Samples came from the ongoing ImmuneRACE study (first 160 participants) plus 1,254 subjects from 6 global collaborators. Where HLA class I and class II types were available, the types were taken from metadata supplied by the sample provider, not from assay-based typing. Nearly every sample came with metadata listing a de-identified subject ID, COVID-19 status, age in years and sex. The prospective study material was composed of cDNA or gDNA derived from T cells, B-cell-depleted T cells, or PBMCs. The dataset comprised deeply sampled blood TCRbeta repertoires from subjects exposed to, actively infected with, or recovered from COVID-19. The repertoires were released in a freely available public database intended as a resource for research on the immune response to SARS-CoV-2. Broader findings and caveats from the paper: The quantity of clinical and demographic metadata differed by source and by participant and was supplied without curation.

CDR1 and CDR2, looked up from the germline V gene (reference sequence), are SGHNT and YYREEE. V is reduced by 0 bases and J by 3 bases, leaving a spacing of 7 bases between them. The CDR3, cysteine through phenylalanine, is 14 amino acids long. The DNA shown is the 42-base CDR3, in frame from base 1. TCRbeta CDR3 regions were amplified from genomic DNA by means of the immunoSEQ Assay, a bias-controlled multiplex PCR. The study's own analysis went as follows. Within the assay, amplification of reference gene primers was used to estimate how many nucleated cells each sample contained. To quantify the absolute abundance of each unique TCRbeta CDR3 rearrangement, sequence reads were collapsed and filtered. For each sample, productive Simpson clonality was calculated as the square root of Simpson's diversity index over productive rearrangements. Imported from immuneACCESS, the table was reduced by TCRdb to in-frame sequences with V and J called. These copies leave out some clones; in studies compared against another copy, an unresolved V gene accounts for under half, and the cause of the remainder is not known. The DNA was the basis for D and trimming; V, J and clone size are from that table. This sample comprises around 250,000 clones, roughly 85% of them detected only once. The leading ten clones occupy about 1.9% of the sample.

Participants in the prospective study were enrolled through a virtual design, were aged about 18 to 100 years, and lived in about two dozen United States geographic areas. Cohort assignment in the prospective study relied on participant-reported clinical history from a screening survey and a study questionnaire. For ImmuneRACE Cohort 3, a participant was defined as recovered based on two consecutive negative NP/OP PCR tests, clearance by a healthcare professional, or resolution of symptoms. Each participant in the prospective study had whole blood, serum and a nasopharyngeal or oropharyngeal swab collected by mobile phlebotomists. Prospective study participants could optionally give additional blood draws and questionnaires over an approximately 2-month period. Before DNA extraction, blood samples from the prospective study were shipped at room temperature or frozen.

The chain is encoded by TRBV5-4 joined to TRBJ1-5; the D gene cannot be named for sure. The origin of this receptor is a woman aged 45-59 years who had recovered from COVID-19. The specimen was PBMCs or T cells enriched from blood (not recorded which). The nucleotide sequence reads TGTGCCAGCAGCTTGGGGCAGTTCAATCAGCCCCAGCATTTT. Translation gives CASSLGQFNQPQHF.